This T cell receptor beta chain was sequenced in a study of blood T cell repertoires in COVID-19. Study information: Acute and convalescent COVID-19 samples came from the United States, Italy and Spain. T cells, B-cell-depleted T cells, or PBMCs provided the cDNA or gDNA that served as material.

The CDR3 is made up of 16 amino acids. The trim removed 0 bases at V and 5 bases at J, leaving 6 bases unmatched. Germline V gene sequence: CDR1 MNHNY, CDR2 SVGAGI (reference sequence). Original data processing: By means of reference gene primer amplification, nucleated cell counts were estimated. Profiled with immunoSEQ multiplex PCR; TCRdb holds only in-frame clones, not every one. For V, J and clone size, that table is used; D and trimming come from the DNA. The sample records 110,000 or so clones, 85% being singletons. Material: peripheral blood. The chain is built from TRBV6-6 and TRBJ2-1; the match to TRBD2 covers 8 bases. This receptor was identified in a human donor in a cohort sampled during active COVID-19. The CDR3 sequence is CASSYSSGGVHNEQFF. DNA for the CDR3: TGTGCCAGCAGTTACTCCTCGGGGGGGGTCCACAATGAGCAGTTCTTC.